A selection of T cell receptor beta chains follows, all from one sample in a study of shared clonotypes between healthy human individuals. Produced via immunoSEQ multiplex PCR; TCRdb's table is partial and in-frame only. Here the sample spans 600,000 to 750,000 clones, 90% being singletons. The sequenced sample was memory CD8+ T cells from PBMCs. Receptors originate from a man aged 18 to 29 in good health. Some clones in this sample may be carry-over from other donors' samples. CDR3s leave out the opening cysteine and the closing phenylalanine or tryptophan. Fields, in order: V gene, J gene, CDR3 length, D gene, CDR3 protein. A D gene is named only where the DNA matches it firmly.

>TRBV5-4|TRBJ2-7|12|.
ASSLGRSTYEQY
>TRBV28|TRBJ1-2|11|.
ASSYGTGYGYT
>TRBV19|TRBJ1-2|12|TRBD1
ATGGKQGNYGYT
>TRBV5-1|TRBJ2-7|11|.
ASSFGGPYEQY
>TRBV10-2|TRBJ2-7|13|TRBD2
ASIGLAGLHERQY
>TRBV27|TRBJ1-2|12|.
ASSFFGGSYGYT
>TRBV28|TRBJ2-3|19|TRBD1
ASSFNAHRAGQGASTDTQY
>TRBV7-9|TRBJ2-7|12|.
AGSLGGVSYEQY
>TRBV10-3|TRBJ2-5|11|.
AARGTLGETQY
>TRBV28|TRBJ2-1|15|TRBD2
ASSFGREGEQYNEQF
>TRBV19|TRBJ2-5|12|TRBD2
ASGFGGARETQY
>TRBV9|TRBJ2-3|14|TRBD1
ASSVIGTGPPDTQY
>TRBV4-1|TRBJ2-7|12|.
ASSQDGYSYEQY
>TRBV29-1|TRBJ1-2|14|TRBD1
SVLSGQTLFNYGYT
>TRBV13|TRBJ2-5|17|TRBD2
ASSSRLAGGFLASGTQY
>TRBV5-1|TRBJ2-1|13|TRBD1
ASCTGTANYNEQF
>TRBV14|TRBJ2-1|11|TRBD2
ASSLFRTGGQF
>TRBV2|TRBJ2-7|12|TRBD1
ASSVGTGVLEQY
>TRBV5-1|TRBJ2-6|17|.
ASSLGSLQGVTGANVLT